These 3 T cell receptor beta chains were all obtained from the same sample, sequenced in a study of cytomegalovirus exposure and HLA in healthy donors. Libraries were prepared by immunoSEQ multiplex PCR; TCRdb keeps only in-frame clonotypes and omits some of them. The sample yields around 240,000 clones, 90% seen once. The sample comprised PBMCs. These TCRs come from a woman between 18 and 29 years old in good health and CMV-seronegative.

The chain is built from TRBV5-6 and TRBJ1-1; TRBD1 matches 8 bases. J gave up 7 bases and V 0 bases, and 11 bases lay outside the gene matches. Per the germline V gene, CDR1 is SGHDT and CDR2 is YYEEEE. The CDR3 has 16 amino acids. The CDR3 nucleotides read TGTGCCAGCAGCTTGGGGCCCACAGGGGGTGGAGGTGAAGCTTTCTTT. This codes for CASSLGPTGGGGEAFF.

The chain carries TRBV7-6 and TRBJ1-1, with a tentative D call TRBD1 (6 bases). CDR1 SGHVS and CDR2 FNYEAQ come from the germline V gene. The ends were cut back, 5 bases at V and 4 bases at J, with 11 bases in the middle. The CDR3 has 13 residues. CDR3 loop: CASSPGVSTEAFF. CDR3 bases: TGTGCCAGCAGCCCAGGGGTGAGCACTGAAGCTTTCTTT.

The chain has TRBV4-1 and TRBJ2-1; no definite D call. V lost 4 bases and J 0 bases, leaving 10 bases between the germline ends. This CDR3 has 15 amino acids. The V gene's germline CDR1 is MGHRA and CDR2 YSYEKL. DNA for the CDR3: TGCGCCAGCAGCCCGCACCCCAGCTCCTACAATGAGCAGTTCTTC. Its translation is CASSPHPSSYNEQFF.